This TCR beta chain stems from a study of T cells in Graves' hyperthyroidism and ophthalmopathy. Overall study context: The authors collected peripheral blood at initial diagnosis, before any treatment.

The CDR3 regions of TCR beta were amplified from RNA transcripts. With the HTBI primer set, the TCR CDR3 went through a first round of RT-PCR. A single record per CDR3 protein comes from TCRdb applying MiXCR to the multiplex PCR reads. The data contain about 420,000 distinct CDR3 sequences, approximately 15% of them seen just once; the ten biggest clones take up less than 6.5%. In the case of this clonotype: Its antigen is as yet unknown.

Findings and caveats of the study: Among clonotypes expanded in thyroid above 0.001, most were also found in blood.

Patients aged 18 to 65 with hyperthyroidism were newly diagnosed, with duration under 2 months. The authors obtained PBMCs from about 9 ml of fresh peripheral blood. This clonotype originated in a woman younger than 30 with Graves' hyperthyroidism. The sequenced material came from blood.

CDR3 in amino acids: CASSYRGDGANVLTF. The CDR3 nucleotides are TGTGCCAGCAGTTACCGAGGGGACGGGGCCAACGTCCTGACTTTC. The chain uses TRBV6-9 and TRBJ2-6; D possibly matches TRBD1 or TRBD2 (5 bases each). V lost 3 bases and J lost 4, with 10 bases in between. The V gene's germline CDR1 is MNHGY and CDR2 SVAAGI. This CDR3 has 15 amino acids.